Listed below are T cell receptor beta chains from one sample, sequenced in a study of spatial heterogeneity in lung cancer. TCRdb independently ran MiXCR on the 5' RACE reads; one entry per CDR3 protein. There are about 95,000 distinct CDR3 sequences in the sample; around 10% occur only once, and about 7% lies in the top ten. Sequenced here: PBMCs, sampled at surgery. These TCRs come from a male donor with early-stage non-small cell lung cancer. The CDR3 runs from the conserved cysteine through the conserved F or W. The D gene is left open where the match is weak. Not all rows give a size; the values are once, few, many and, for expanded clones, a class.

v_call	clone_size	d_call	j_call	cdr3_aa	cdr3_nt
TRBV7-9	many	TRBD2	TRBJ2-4	CASSSLAGKNIQYF	TGTGCCAGCAGCTCACTAGCGGGAAAAAACATTCAGTACTTC
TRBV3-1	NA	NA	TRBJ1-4	CASSPHATNEKLFF	TGTGCCAGCAGCCCGCACGCAACTAATGAAAAACTGTTTTTT
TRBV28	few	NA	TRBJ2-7	CASGTVSYEQYF	TGTGCCAGCGGGACGGTCTCCTACGAGCAGTACTTC
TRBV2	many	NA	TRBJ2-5	CASSLGGTAQETQYF	TGTGCCAGCAGTTTAGGGGGGACGGCCCAAGAGACCCAGTACTTC
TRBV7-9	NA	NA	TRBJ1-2	CASSLLDRPNGYTF	TGTGCCAGCAGCTTATTAGACAGGCCCAATGGCTACACCTTC
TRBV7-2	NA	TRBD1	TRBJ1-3	CASSLTGTSGNTIYF	TGTGCCAGCAGCTTGACAGGGACTAGTGGAAACACCATATATTTT
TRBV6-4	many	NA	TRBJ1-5	CASGPDQGRGPQHF	TGTGCCAGTGGCCCGGATCAGGGGAGGGGACCCCAGCATTTT
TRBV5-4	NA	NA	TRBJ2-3	CASSSRGGDTQYF	TGTGCCAGCAGCAGCCGCGGTGGAGATACGCAGTATTTT
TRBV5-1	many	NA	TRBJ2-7	CASSLAPGAEGEQYF	TGCGCCAGCAGCTTGGCCCCCGGGGCAGAAGGGGAGCAGTACTTC
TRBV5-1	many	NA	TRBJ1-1	CASSGGAGFTEAFF	TGCGCCAGCAGCGGCGGGGCAGGGTTTACTGAAGCTTTCTTT
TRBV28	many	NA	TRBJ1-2	CASSLTGAYGYTF	TGTGCCAGCAGTTTAACGGGGGCCTATGGCTACACCTTC
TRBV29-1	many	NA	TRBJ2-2	CSVAHTNTGELFF	TGCAGCGTTGCACATACGAACACCGGGGAGCTGTTTTTT
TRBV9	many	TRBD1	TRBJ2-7	CASSQGQAYEQYF	TGTGCCAGCAGTCAGGGACAGGCCTACGAGCAGTACTTC
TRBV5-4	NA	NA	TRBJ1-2	CASSSTIGRTNYGYTF	TGTGCCAGCAGCTCGACGATCGGACGGACTAACTATGGCTACACCTTC
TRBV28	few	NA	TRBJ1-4	CASSIGQNEKLFF	TGTGCCAGCTCCATAGGGCAGAATGAAAAACTGTTTTTT
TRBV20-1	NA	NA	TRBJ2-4	CSASQENIQYF	TGCAGTGCGAGCCAGGAAAACATTCAGTACTTC
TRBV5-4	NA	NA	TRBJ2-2	CASSPKGGIYAGELFF	TGTGCCAGCAGCCCCAAGGGGGGGATCTACGCCGGGGAGCTGTTTTTT
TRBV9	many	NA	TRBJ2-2	CASSSRDKNTGELFF	TGTGCCAGCAGCTCCCGGGACAAGAACACCGGGGAGCTGTTTTTT
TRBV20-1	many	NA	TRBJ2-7	CSAGDNSYEQYF	TGCAGTGCTGGGGACAATTCCTACGAGCAGTACTTC
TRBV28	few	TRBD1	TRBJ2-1	CASSYPGQGTNEQFF	TGTGCCAGCAGCTACCCGGGACAGGGTACCAATGAGCAGTTCTTC